Below, 18 T cell receptor beta chains from the same sample are listed, as sequenced in a study of cytomegalovirus exposure and HLA in healthy donors. The primer mix had 60 Vbeta and 13 Jbeta primers. Using immunoSEQ multiplex PCR, the repertoire was profiled, and TCRdb retains in-frame clones only, with some absent. This sample has roughly 120,000 clones; roughly 72% occur once, and the top ten carry 11%. The sample consisted of PBMCs. Source of these receptors: a woman in her 50s in good health and CMV-seropositive.

This clone was detected once. The J gene is TRBJ1-1, the V gene TRBV5-1; D might be TRBD1 (5 bases). In germline, CDR1 is SGHRS, CDR2 YFSETQ. This CDR3 is 12 amino acids long. V was trimmed by 7 bases and J by 4 bases, leaving 11 bases between them. The CDR3 loop is CASQAQGTEAFF. Written as DNA, the CDR3 is TGCGCCAGCCAAGCTCAGGGCACTGAAGCTTTCTTT.

This clone was seen a handful of times. The CDR3 coding sequence is TGTGCCAGCAGCTTCGGATGGCTCTCGGGTGTTGGCACTGAAGCTTTCTTT. Its protein product is CASSFGWLSGVGTEAFF. The genes are TRBV5-6 and TRBJ1-1; D is uncertain. CDR1 and CDR2 (germline): SGHDT, YYEEEE. This CDR3 contains 17 residues. With 2 bases removed from V and 4 bases from J, the gap between germline ends came to 21 bases.

This clone was seen a few times. The V call is TRBV5-1, the J call TRBJ2-5; 7 bases are shared with TRBD2. The V gene's germline CDR1 is SGHRS and CDR2 YFSETQ. This CDR3 region has 15 residues. V trimming: 0 bases; J trimming: 3 bases; junction bases outside the gene matches: 5. The chain's CDR3 is CASSLAGGMEETQYF. CDR3 DNA: TGCGCCAGCAGCTTGGCGGGGGGAATGGAAGAGACCCAGTACTTC.

J is TRBJ1-5 and V is TRBV19; no clear D gene. The CDR3 spans 13 residues. V was pared by 6 bases and J by 4 bases, with 10 bases between. The germline V gene has CDR1 LNHDA and CDR2 SQIVND (reference sequence). CDR3 sequence (DNA): TGTGCCAGTAGGTCTGGGCAGAATCAGCCCCAGCATTTT. Its protein product is CASRSGQNQPQHF.

The chain combines TRBV10-2 with TRBJ2-7, with 10 nucleotides matching TRBD2. Germline trimming cut 4 bases from V and 6 bases from J; bases unmatched to any gene: 6. CDR1 is WSHSY and CDR2 is SAAADI in the germline V gene. CDR3 length: 14 residues. The CDR3 DNA is TGCGCCAGCAGTGCAAGCGGGGGGGGTGGCGAGCAGTACTTC. It yields the protein CASSASGGGGEQYF.

The chain uses TRBV4-2 and TRBJ2-1; 9 bases agree with TRBD1. CDR3 length: 13 residues. V was clipped by 6 bases and J by 10 bases; unmatched bases: 7. The germline V gene has CDR1 LGHNA and CDR2 YNFKEQ. This chain's CDR3 is CASSPATGGEQFF. The CDR3 coding sequence is TGTGCCAGCAGTCCTGCGACAGGGGGGGAGCAGTTCTTC.

This chain's CDR3 is CASSTGEYSYEQYF. CDR3 sequence (DNA): TGTGCCAGTAGCACAGGGGAATACTCCTACGAGCAGTACTTC. The chain combines TRBV19 with TRBJ2-7, with 7 bases that match TRBD1. This CDR3 is built from 14 residues. Per the germline V gene, CDR1 is LNHDA and CDR2 is SQIVND (reference sequence). V gave up 6 bases and J gave up 0 bases; unmatched junction bases: 5.

The CDR3 sequence: CASSQGRQGADYGYTF. The CDR3 coding sequence is TGCGCCAGCAGCCAAGGGAGACAGGGGGCGGACTATGGCTACACCTTC. The rearrangement links TRBV4-1 to TRBJ1-2; 10 nucleotides align to TRBD1. After removal of 1 base from V and 3 bases from J, the junction contained 5 bases not matched to a gene. The CDR3 consists of 16 residues. The germline gives CDR1 MGHRA, CDR2 YSYEKL.

This sequence joins TRBV6-5 and TRBJ2-2, with a tentative D call TRBD2 (6 bases). CDR1 MNHEY and CDR2 SVGAGI come from the germline V gene. Trimming shortened V by 0 bases and J by 6 bases, and 8 bases separated the two germline ends. The CDR3 has 14 amino acids. CDR3 protein: CASSYSRGSGELFF. The DNA for the CDR3 is TGTGCCAGCAGTTACTCGCGGGGTTCCGGGGAGCTGTTTTTT.

The rearrangement uses TRBV7-9 and TRBJ1-1, with TRBD1 matching over 8 bases. J gave up 3 bases and V 5 bases, and 8 bases lay outside the gene matches. CDR3 size: 15 residues. Germline V CDR1 and CDR2: SEHNR, FQNEAQ (reference sequence). The CDR3 reads CASSPWTGKDTEAFF. DNA for the CDR3: TGTGCCAGCAGCCCTTGGACAGGGAAGGACACTGAAGCTTTCTTT. Based on the CDR3 plus reference TRBV7-9 and TRBJ1-1, the full variable domain is DTGVSQNPRHKITKRGQNVTFRCDPISEHNRLYWYRQTLGQGPEFLTYFQNEAQLEKSRLLSDRFSAERPKGSFSTLEIQRTEQGDSAMYLCASSPWTGKDTEAFFGQGTRLTVV.

The chain recombines TRBV5-1 with TRBJ2-5; 15 positions agree with TRBD2. The germline CDR1 and CDR2 sequences are SGHRS and YFSETQ. CDR3 length equals 16 residues. Trimming at V came to 4 bases and at J to 5 bases, leaving 6 bases not matched to a gene. The CDR3: CASSKGLAGGFETQYF. For the CDR3, the DNA is TGCGCCAGCAGCAAGGGACTAGCGGGAGGTTTTGAGACCCAGTACTTC.

This clone was seen just once. The chain uses TRBV29-1 and TRBJ1-2; TRBD1 matches at 10 bases. This CDR3 comprises 15 residues. Germline trimming cut 1 base from V and 3 bases from J; bases unmatched to any gene: 5. Looked up from germline, CDR1 is SQVTM and CDR2 is ANQGSEA. The CDR3 bases are TGCAGCGTTGAAGGACAGGGGGCAAATGACTATGGCTACACCTTC. This codes for CSVEGQGANDYGYTF.

The rearrangement uses TRBV30 and TRBJ2-7; 11 bases align to TRBD2. With 4 bases clipped from V and 1 base from J, the junction kept 3 bases outside the gene matches. Germline V CDR1 and CDR2: GTSNPN, SVGIG (reference sequence). The CDR3 has 14 residues. The CDR3 sequence is CAWKLAGGSYEQYF. As DNA, the CDR3 is TGTGCCTGGAAGTTAGCGGGAGGGTCCTACGAGCAGTACTTC.

CDR3 in amino acids: CASTPTSGLTDTQYF. Written as DNA, the CDR3 is TGTGCCAGCACCCCGACTAGCGGGCTCACAGATACGCAGTATTTT. J is TRBJ2-3 and V is TRBV2, with 10 bases matching TRBD2. This CDR3 comprises 15 residues. J lost 2 bases, V lost 7 bases, and 6 bases had no gene match. The germline CDR1 and CDR2 sequences are SNHLY and FYNNEI.

This chain joins TRBV7-2 and TRBJ2-5, with D perhaps TRBD2 (6 bases). The CDR3 consists of 14 residues. The germline CDR1 and CDR2 sequences are SGHTA and FQGNSA. Trimming removed 3 bases from V and 5 bases from J, with 13 bases in between. CDR3 in DNA: TGTGCCAGCAGCTTTGTCGGGAGTACGGAGACCCAGTACTTC. This codes for CASSFVGSTETQYF.

In DNA form, the CDR3 reads TGCAGCGTTGGTTTAGAAATGAACACTGAAGCTTTCTTT. It is translated as CSVGLEMNTEAFF. The V and J genes are TRBV29-1 and TRBJ1-1; D gene unclear. The CDR3 spans 13 residues. V was clipped by 4 bases and J by 0 bases, with 9 bases between them. Germline CDR1 is SQVTM and CDR2 is ANQGSEA.

This chain links TRBV27 with TRBJ1-2, with a weak D call TRBD1 (5 bases). The CDR3 consists of 13 residues. The germline V and J ends were trimmed by 2 bases and 8 bases, with 12 bases remaining between them. Germline V gives CDR1 MNHEY, CDR2 SMNVEV (reference sequence). The CDR3 DNA reads as TGTGCCAGCAGTTTAGGAGGGGATGGCGGCTACACCTTC. Translation: CASSLGGDGGYTF.

This clone was observed a few times. The sample holds other DNA sequences that translate to the same CDR3. As DNA, the CDR3 is TGTGCCAGCAGTGAACAAGGGGGAAAACTGTTTTTT. Encoded protein: CASSEQGGKLFF. V is TRBV6-1 and J is TRBJ1-4; D possibly corresponds to TRBD1 (6 bases). This CDR3 has 12 amino acids. V was pared by 2 bases and J by 10 bases, with 8 bases between. Germline V lookup: CDR1 MNHNS, CDR2 SASEGT.